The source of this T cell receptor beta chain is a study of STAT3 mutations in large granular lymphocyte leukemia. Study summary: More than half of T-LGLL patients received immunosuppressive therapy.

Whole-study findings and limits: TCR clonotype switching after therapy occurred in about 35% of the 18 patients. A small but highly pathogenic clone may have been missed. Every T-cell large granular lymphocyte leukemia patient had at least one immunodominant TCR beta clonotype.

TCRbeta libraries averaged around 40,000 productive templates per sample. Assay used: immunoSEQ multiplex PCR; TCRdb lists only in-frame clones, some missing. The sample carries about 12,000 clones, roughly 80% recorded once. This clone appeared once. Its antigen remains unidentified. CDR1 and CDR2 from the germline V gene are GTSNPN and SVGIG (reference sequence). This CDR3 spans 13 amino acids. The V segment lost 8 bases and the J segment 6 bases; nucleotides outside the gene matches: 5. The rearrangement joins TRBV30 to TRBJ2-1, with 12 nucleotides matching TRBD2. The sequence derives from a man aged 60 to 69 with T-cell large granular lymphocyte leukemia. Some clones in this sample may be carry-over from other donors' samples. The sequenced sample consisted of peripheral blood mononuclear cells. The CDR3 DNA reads TGTGCCAATAAGGGACTAGCGGGCAATGAGCAGTTCTTC. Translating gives CANKGLAGNEQFF.